This T cell receptor (beta chain) stems from a study of blood T cell repertoires in COVID-19. Study details: Researchers got acute and convalescent COVID-19 samples from the United States, Italy and Spain. The cDNA or gDNA used as material had been derived from T cells, B-cell-depleted T cells, or PBMCs.

Original analysis: Reference gene primer amplification gave nucleated cell count estimates. Produced via immunoSEQ multiplex PCR; TCRdb's table is partial and in-frame only. The D gene and trimming were derived from the DNA, and the V and J assignments and clone size from that table. Among roughly 80,000 clones listed, around 80% were seen once. There are 14 residues in the CDR3. Germline lookup yields CDR1 LNHNV and CDR2 YYDKDF (reference sequence). V was trimmed by 1 base and J by 5 bases, leaving 10 bases between them. The V gene is TRBV15, the J gene TRBJ2-3; D may be TRBD2 (6 bases). The sequence derives from a human donor in a cohort sampled during active COVID-19. What was sequenced was peripheral blood. The CDR3 region has the DNA TGTGCCACCAGCAGAGGCGGGGAAAGAGATACGCAGTATTTT. This encodes CATSRGGERDTQYF.